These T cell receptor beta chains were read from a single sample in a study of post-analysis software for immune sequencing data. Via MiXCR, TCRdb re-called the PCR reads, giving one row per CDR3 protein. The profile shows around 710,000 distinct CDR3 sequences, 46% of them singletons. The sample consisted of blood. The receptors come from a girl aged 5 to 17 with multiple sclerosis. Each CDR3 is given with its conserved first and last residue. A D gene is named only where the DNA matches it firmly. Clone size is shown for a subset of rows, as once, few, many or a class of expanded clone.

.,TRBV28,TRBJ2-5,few,TGTGCCAGCAGTCCCACCGGGACTCTATATCCCTTGGAGCAGTACTTC,CASSPTGTLYPLEQYF
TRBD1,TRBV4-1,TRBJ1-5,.,TGCGCCAGCAGCCAAGGCAAGACAGGGGTCGGGCAGCCCCAGCATTTT,CASSQGKTGVGQPQHF
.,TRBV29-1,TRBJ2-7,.,TGCAGCGTACCGACAGGTCCCTACGAGCAGTACTTC,CSVPTGPYEQYF
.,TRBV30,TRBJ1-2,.,TGTGCCTGGGGCCCCACCGGGGGCCACTATGGCTACACCTTC,CAWGPTGGHYGYTF
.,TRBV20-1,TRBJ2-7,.,TGCAGTGCGAGGCCCAATAAGGTCTACGAGCAGTACTTC,CSARPNKVYEQYF
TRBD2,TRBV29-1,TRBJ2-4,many,TGCAGCGTACGACTAGCGGGAATCAACATTCAGTACTTC,CSVRLAGINIQYF
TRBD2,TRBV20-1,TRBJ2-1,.,TGCAGTGCTAGGAGGGTAGCGGGAGTAGAGCAGTTCTTC,CSARRVAGVEQFF
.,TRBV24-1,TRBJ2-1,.,TGTGCCACCAGTTCACCGGACGAGATCAATGAGCAGTTCTTC,CATSSPDEINEQFF
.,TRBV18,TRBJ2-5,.,TGTGCCAGCTCACCGCCGGCAGGCCAAGAGACCCAGTACTTC,CASSPPAGQETQYF
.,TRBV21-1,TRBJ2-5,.,TGTGCCAGCAGCCGTAGGGCTAGCGGGAGCTCACAAGAGACCCAGTACTTC,CASSRRASGSSQETQYF
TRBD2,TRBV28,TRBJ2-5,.,TGTGCCACCAAGGGACTAGCGGGAGGAAGAGAGCAGTACTTC,CATKGLAGGREQYF
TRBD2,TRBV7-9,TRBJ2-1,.,TGTGCCAGCAGCTTAGAAGCGGGAGGGTTCAATGAGCAGTTCTTC,CASSLEAGGFNEQFF
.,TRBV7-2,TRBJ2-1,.,TGTGCCAGCAGCTGGAGAAGGAAGGAAGAGCAGTTCTTC,CASSWRRKEEQFF
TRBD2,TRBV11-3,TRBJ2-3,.,TGTGCCAGCAGCTGGACTAGCGGCACAGATACGCAGTATTTT,CASSWTSGTDTQYF
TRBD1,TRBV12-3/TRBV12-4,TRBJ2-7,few,TGTGCCAGCAGTTTAGGCCCGACAGGGGATACCTACGAGCAGTACTTC,CASSLGPTGDTYEQYF
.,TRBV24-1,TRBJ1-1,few,TGTGCCACCAACGACGGGAACACTGAAGCTTTCTTT,CATNDGNTEAFF
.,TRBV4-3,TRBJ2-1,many,TGCGCCAGCAGCCAAGATGGGGTGGGTGACAATGAGCAGTTCTTC,CASSQDGVGDNEQFF
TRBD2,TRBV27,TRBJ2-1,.,TGTGCCAGCACTACTAGCGGGAGTGATGGTGAGCAGTTCTTC,CASTTSGSDGEQFF
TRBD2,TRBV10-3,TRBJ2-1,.,TGTGCCATCAGTGAGGGGCGGGAGGGCCGCGATGAGCAGTTCTTC,CAISEGREGRDEQFF
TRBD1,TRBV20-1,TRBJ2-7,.,TGCAGTGCTAGAGATCAGGGACAGGGTGGTTGGCAAGTCTACGAGCAGTACTTC,CSARDQGQGGWQVYEQYF
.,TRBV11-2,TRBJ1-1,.,TGTGCCAGCAGCTTAGTTCATCAGGGCGAAGCTTTCTTT,CASSLVHQGEAFF
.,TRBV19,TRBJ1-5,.,TGTGCCAGTACCAAAACCCAGGGCAATCAGCCCCAGCATTTT,CASTKTQGNQPQHF
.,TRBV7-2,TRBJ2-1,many,TGTGCCAGCAGCTTAGGGGTCCATGAGCAGTTCTTC,CASSLGVHEQFF
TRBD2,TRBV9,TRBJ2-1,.,TGTGCCAGCAGCGCTAGCGGCCCTTCCTACAATGAGCAGTTCTTC,CASSASGPSYNEQFF
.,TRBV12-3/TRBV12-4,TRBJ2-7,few,TGTGCCAGCAGTTTAATGAGTAGGAGCGAGCAGTACTTC,CASSLMSRSEQYF
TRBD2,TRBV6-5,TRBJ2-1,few,TGTGCCAGCAGTTATTTTTGGGGGACTACCTACAATGAGCAGTTCTTC,CASSYFWGTTYNEQFF
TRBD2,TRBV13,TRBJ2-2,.,TGTGCCAGCAGTCCCAAGCGGGAGATCACCGGGGAGCTGTTTTTT,CASSPKREITGELFF
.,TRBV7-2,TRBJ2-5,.,TGTGCCAGCAGCTTACGTGGCGGGACCGTCCCCCGGGAGACCCAGTACTTC,CASSLRGGTVPRETQYF
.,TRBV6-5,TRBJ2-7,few,TGTGCCAGGGGACCGACATCCTCCTACGAGCAGTACTTC,CARGPTSSYEQYF
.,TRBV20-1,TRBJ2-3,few,TGCAGTGCAGGGGCAGCAGATACGCAGTATTTT,CSAGAADTQYF
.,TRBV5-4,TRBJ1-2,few,TGTGCCAGCAGCAAGGACACAGGGTGGGGGGAAAGAGGCTACACCTTC,CASSKDTGWGERGYTF
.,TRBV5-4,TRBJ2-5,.,TGTGCCAGCAGCTTGGGACAGCGAGAGACCCAGTACTTC,CASSLGQRETQYF
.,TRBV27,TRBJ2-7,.,TGTGCCAGCAGTCCCTACGTAGGCAGGGGCCTCTACGAGCAGTACTTC,CASSPYVGRGLYEQYF
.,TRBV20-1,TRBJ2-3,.,TGCAGTGCTAGTCCCAGACTGGGGATCACTAGCACAGATACGCAGTATTTT,CSASPRLGITSTDTQYF
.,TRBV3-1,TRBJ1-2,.,TGTGCCAGCAGCCAAGATGCGGGAAGGGCTGGCTACACCTTC,CASSQDAGRAGYTF
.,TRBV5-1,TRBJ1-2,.,TGCGCCAGCAGCTTGGTGGTGGGAACTGGCTACACCTTC,CASSLVVGTGYTF
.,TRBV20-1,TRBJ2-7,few,TGCAGTGCTGTCGGCCAGGGCGGGGAAGCAGGGCTCTACGAGCAGTACTTC,CSAVGQGGEAGLYEQYF
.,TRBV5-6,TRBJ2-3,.,TGTGCCAGCAGCTTTAGCGGCGGGGATACGCAGTATTTT,CASSFSGGDTQYF
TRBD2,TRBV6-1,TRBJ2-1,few,TGTGCCAGCAGTCGTCTAGTAGCGGGCAGGAGGATGAATGAGCAGTTCTTC,CASSRLVAGRRMNEQFF
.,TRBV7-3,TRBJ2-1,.,TGTGCCAGCAGCTTGGATGGTGACTACAATGAGCAGTTCTTC,CASSLDGDYNEQFF
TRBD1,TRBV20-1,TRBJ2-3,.,TGCAGTGCTAGTGAAACAGGGGGAGGCACAGATACGCAGTATTTT,CSASETGGGTDTQYF
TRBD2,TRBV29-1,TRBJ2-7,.,TGCAGCGTTGAAGGTTACAGCGGGGACGAGCAGTACTTC,CSVEGYSGDEQYF
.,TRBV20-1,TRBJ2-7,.,TGCAGTGCTAGCTCCAGGGACAAAGGGGACGAGCAGTACTTC,CSASSRDKGDEQYF
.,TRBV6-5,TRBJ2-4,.,TGTGCCAGCAGTGGTGGTAGGGCCGGCAGTTGGTACTTC,CASSGGRAGSWYF
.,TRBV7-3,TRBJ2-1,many,TGTGCCAGCAGCTTAAATAGCCAAAGTGAGCAGTTCTTC,CASSLNSQSEQFF
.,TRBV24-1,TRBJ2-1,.,TGTGCCACCAGTGACGCGGGAAACTACAATGAGCAGTTCTTC,CATSDAGNYNEQFF
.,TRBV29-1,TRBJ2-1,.,TGCAGCGTTGATATCCGGGGGCATGAGCAGTTCTTC,CSVDIRGHEQFF
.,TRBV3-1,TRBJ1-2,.,TGTGCCAGCAGCCAAGGGGCATCCATTCATAACTATGGCTACACCTTC,CASSQGASIHNYGYTF
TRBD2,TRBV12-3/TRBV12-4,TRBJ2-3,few,TGTGCCAGCAGTTTAGGCGGGAGGGGCTATACGCAGTATTTT,CASSLGGRGYTQYF
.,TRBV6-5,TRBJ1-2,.,TGTGCCAGCACCATGGAGGGGAAAGCTAACTATGGCTACACCTTC,CASTMEGKANYGYTF
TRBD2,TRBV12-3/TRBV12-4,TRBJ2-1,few,TGTGCCAGCAGTGGGGGGACTAGCGGATACAATGAGCAGTTCTTC,CASSGGTSGYNEQFF
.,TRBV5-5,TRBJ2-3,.,TGTGCCAGCAGCCCCGTGGTGGGACACACAGATACGCAGTATTTT,CASSPVVGHTDTQYF
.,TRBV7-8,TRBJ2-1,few,TGTGCCAGCAGCACCTCCAGGGAGGTCTGGAATGAGCAGTTCTTC,CASSTSREVWNEQFF
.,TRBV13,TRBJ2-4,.,TGTGCCAGCAGCTTAGGACAGACCCTGGGGGAGCAGTACTTC,CASSLGQTLGEQYF
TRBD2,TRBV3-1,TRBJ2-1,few,TGTGCCAGCAGCCGCGGACTAGCGGAAAGGAATGAGCAGTTCTTC,CASSRGLAERNEQFF